This TCR beta chain was identified in a study of lymphopenia after photon versus proton radiotherapy. Turning to this clone: Its antigen is not identified.

Sequencing was performed with immunoSEQ multiplex PCR; in TCRdb, only in-frame clones are kept and a portion is missing. The sample has fewer than 25,000 clones; 75% to 90% are singletons. Overall study results and limits: Post-nadir diversity loss with photons came from oligoclonal expansion, particularly CD8+ Temra cells. Photon-treated patients lost naive T cells and TCR diversity; proton-treated stayed stable. Larger post-nadir TCR diversity loss correlated inversely with survival in deceased patients. Better survival with proton therapy was suggested as possible, not demonstrated.

The CDR3 length is 17 residues. Per germline, CDR1 MGHRA and CDR2 YSYEKL. V shed 1 base and J shed 7 bases, with 17 bases lying between them. The V and J genes are TRBV4-1 and TRBJ1-6, with a weak D call TRBD1 (5 bases). The clonotype comes from a man aged 40-49 years with gastric cancer. The starting material was peripheral blood, obtained from a patient treated with photon-based radiotherapy. CDR3 amino acids: CASSQGDRALTNSPLHF. CDR3 coding DNA: TGCGCCAGCAGCCAAGGCGACAGAGCTCTCACAAATTCACCCCTCCACTTT.